These T cell receptor beta chains were read from a single sample in a study of control samples from healthy donors and cancer patients. The repertoire was sequenced with immunoSEQ multiplex PCR; TCRdb's copy has only in-frame clones and lacks some. The data show 100,000 to 150,000 clones, 93% seen once. Sequences were obtained from PBMCs. The origin of the receptors is a man aged 50-59 years with head and neck cancer. The conserved cysteine and the conserved F or W are not part of the CDR3 here.

V | CDR3
TRBV4-2 | ASSQEGEGVEQY
TRBV7-8 | ASSSPGGKGYEQY
TRBV13 | ASSLVGGFGSGANVLT
TRBV24-1 | ATRGGSTEAF
TRBV3-1/TRBV3-2 | ASSLQGTGNTIY
TRBV11-2 | ASSLERGRTQY
TRBV7-2 | ASSSGTGMKTQY
TRBV4-3 | ASSWSQATLNEQF
TRBV7-3 | ASSLRQDYEQY
TRBV7-8 | ASSLGLQYNEQF
TRBV4-3 | ASSQRTGLLYEQY
TRBV29-1 | SVAAGANGYT
TRBV5-4 | ASTERGGGDTQY
TRBV5-6 | ASSLDQRGEQY
TRBV27 | ASSLRTGAISPLH
TRBV3-1/TRBV3-2 | ASSQDGDTQY
TRBV18 | ASSPRQGKGDTGELF
TRBV7-3 | ASSLGAGANVLT
TRBV3-1/TRBV3-2 | ASSQLASYNEQF
TRBV7-3 | ASSLTPSQGASGYT
TRBV6-5 | ASLGTGGTDEQF
TRBV4-1 | ASSQVDKGYGYT
TRBV7-6 | ASSLVVAGSTDTQY
TRBV6-2/TRBV6-3 | ASSYRGNEQF
TRBV9 | ASSVQGLASDTQY